A single sample is the source of the 10 T cell receptor beta chains below, sequenced in a study of shared clonotypes between healthy human individuals. CD45RO-negative, CCR7-selected cells formed the naive CD8 fraction, which excluded terminally differentiated effector memory CD45RA+ cells. Produced via immunoSEQ multiplex PCR; TCRdb's table is partial and in-frame only. The table has about 2 million clones, about 94% seen once. Material: naive CD8+ T cells sorted from blood. The receptors here all came from a man aged 18 to 30 in good health.

The rearrangement joins TRBV7-9 to TRBJ2-7; no definite D call. There are 13 residues in the CDR3. Trimming left V 1 base short and J 5 bases short, with 9 bases between. CDR1 is SEHNR and CDR2 is FQNEAQ in the germline V gene (reference sequence). Here the CDR3 reads CASSLVNRNEQYF. For the CDR3, the DNA is TGTGCCAGCAGCTTAGTGAACAGAAACGAGCAGTACTTC.

This chain connects TRBV27 to TRBJ2-3; possibly TRBD1 for D (5 bases). Deletions cut 6 bases from V and 1 base from J, with 17 bases between. This CDR3 comprises 16 residues. Germline lookup yields CDR1 MNHEY and CDR2 SMNVEV (reference sequence). The CDR3 DNA is TGTGCCAGCAGCTACGACAGTTTCGCGCGCACAGATACGCAGTATTTT. Residues: CASSYDSFARTDTQYF.

The chain combines TRBV4-1 with TRBJ2-5, with TRBD1 matching 7 bases. The CDR3 is made up of 15 amino acids. V dropped 2 bases and J dropped 1; count of bases not matched to a gene: 4. Looked up from germline, CDR1 is MGHRA and CDR2 is YSYEKL. The CDR3 nucleotides read TGCGCCAGCAGCCAACCAGGACAGGTCCAAGAGACCCAGTACTTC. This translates into CASSQPGQVQETQYF.

A remark on this clone: This specimen includes other DNA sequences encoding the same CDR3. The chain uses TRBV27 and TRBJ2-7, with D perhaps matching TRBD1 or TRBD2 (5 bases each). V shed 2 bases and J shed 6 bases, with 11 bases lying between them. From germline, CDR1 is MNHEY and CDR2 SMNVEV (reference sequence). The CDR3 is made up of 13 amino acids. CDR3 protein: CASSLEGLGEQYF. The DNA for the CDR3 is TGTGCCAGCAGTTTAGAGGGGCTTGGCGAGCAGTACTTC.

Of note for this clone: This sample includes further DNA sequences coding for the same CDR3. The chain links TRBV4-3 to TRBJ2-2; D possibly corresponds to TRBD2 (6 bases). The ends were cut back, 3 bases at V and 5 bases at J, with 10 bases in the middle. Germline-derived CDR1 and CDR2 are LGHNA and YSLEER. This CDR3 has 14 amino acids. In nucleotides, the CDR3 is TGCGCCAGCAGCCAGGACGGGGGAACCGGGGAGCTGTTTTTT. It translates to CASSQDGGTGELFF.

The V gene is TRBV6-1, the J gene TRBJ2-5; D might be TRBD1 or TRBD2, each matching 5 bases. V lost 4 bases to trimming and J lost 2 bases, with 11 bases between them. Germline assignment: CDR1 MNHNS and CDR2 SASEGT. CDR3 size: 14 residues. The CDR3 protein is CASSGVGEQETQYF. The DNA for the CDR3 is TGTGCCAGCAGTGGGGTAGGGGAGCAAGAGACCCAGTACTTC.

The gene calls are TRBV27 and TRBJ2-5; D uncertain. V shed 0 bases and J shed 2 bases, with 10 bases lying between them. The germline gives CDR1 MNHEY, CDR2 SMNVEV (reference sequence). The CDR3 loop spans 15 amino acids. The chain's CDR3 is CASSLSARVQETQYF. In DNA, the CDR3 is TGTGCCAGCAGTTTATCGGCAAGGGTACAAGAGACCCAGTACTTC.

The gene calls are TRBV10-3 and TRBJ1-2, with no clear D. The V gene lost 0 bases and the J gene lost 3 bases, with 8 bases spanning the gap. There are 14 residues in the CDR3. Per germline, CDR1 ENHRY and CDR2 SYGVKD. DNA for the CDR3: TGTGCCATCAGTGAGTCCGGCGTATACTATGGCTACACCTTC. Translated, it gives CAISESGVYYGYTF.

The chain is built from TRBV5-3 and TRBJ2-5; 10 nucleotides line up with TRBD1. TRBV5-3 counts as an open reading frame of uncertain function. The ends lost 1 base at V and 4 bases at J; junction bases unmatched: 1. The CDR3 spans 14 residues. The CDR3 DNA is TGTGCCAGAAGCTTGTGGGACAGGGGAGAGACCCAGTACTTC. Amino acid sequence: CARSLWDRGETQYF.

This chain joins TRBV7-3 and TRBJ1-1; D call uncertain. Germline V gene lookup returns CDR1 SGHTA and CDR2 FQGTGA. The CDR3 is made up of 12 amino acids. The V end was cut by 3 bases, the J end by 7 bases, with 9 bases between. CDR3 nucleotide sequence: TGTGCCAGCAGCTTGGACTCCGGTGAAGCTTTCTTT. This encodes CASSLDSGEAFF.